This T cell receptor (beta chain) was captured by sequencing in a study of blood T cell repertoires in COVID-19. Study-level background: Researchers got acute and convalescent COVID-19 samples from the United States, Italy and Spain. T cells, B-cell-depleted T cells, or PBMCs supplied cDNA or gDNA.

Per the original data handling: Reference gene primers were amplified, and this amplification served to estimate nucleated cell counts. Clones were read by immunoSEQ multiplex PCR, and TCRdb kept only the in-frame ones, dropping some. That table supplies the V and J calls and clone size; D and trimming were determined from the DNA. The sample lists 230,000 or so clones, roughly 87% occurring once. Unmatched junction bases numbered 3, after V lost 3 bases and J lost 7 bases. Germline CDR1 and CDR2: SGHRS and YFSETQ. This CDR3 is 14 amino acids long. The sequenced sample was peripheral blood. The source is a man aged 35-49 years with active or convalescent COVID-19. The chain is built from TRBV5-1 and TRBJ1-5; 11 bases map to TRBD1. CDR3 region: CASSWTGGMQPQHF. The CDR3 coding sequence is TGCGCCAGCAGCTGGACAGGGGGCATGCAGCCCCAGCATTTT.